These 9 T cell receptor beta chains were sequenced from one sample in a study of blood T cell repertoires in COVID-19. Sequencing used immunoSEQ multiplex PCR; TCRdb keeps in-frame clones, though not all of them. Of a few hundred thousand clones listed, over 80% are singletons. Sequencing input: PBMCs or T cells enriched from blood (not recorded which). These receptor sequences come from a woman between 50 and 59 years old who had recovered from COVID-19.

The count of this clone is one. This may be a read error, as it is one base from a much larger clone. V gene TRBV9 combines with J gene TRBJ1-2; D is undetermined. The CDR3 consists of 13 residues. CDR1 is SGDLS, CDR2 YYNGEE, per germline. V lost 1 base, J lost 1 base, and 5 bases lay in between. CDR3 amino acids: CASSVNSNYGYTF. The DNA for the CDR3 is TGTGCCAGCAGCGTAAACAGTAACTATGGCTACACCTTC.

The chain joins TRBV3-1 (or the pseudogene TRBV3-2) to TRBJ2-3, with a possible D match to TRBD1 (5 bases). The germline CDR1 and CDR2 sequences are LGHDT and YNNKEL (reference sequence). The ends were cut back, 3 bases at V and 0 bases at J, with 22 bases in the middle. This CDR3 region has 19 residues. The CDR3 DNA reads TGTGCCAGCAGCCATCACCCACCAATACAGGCGGCCAGCACAGATACGCAGTATTTT. Translation: CASSHHPPIQAASTDTQYF.

The rearrangement links TRBV7-2 to TRBJ1-2, with 8 nucleotides matching TRBD1. The V gene end was trimmed by 6 bases and the J gene end by 4 bases; junction bases not matched to a gene: 7. The CDR3 spans 14 residues. CDR1 and CDR2 from the germline V gene are SGHTA and FQGNSA. The CDR3 DNA sequence: TGTGCCAGCAGAGATAACAGGGGGGCCTATGGCTACACCTTC. Translation: CASRDNRGAYGYTF.

The chain has TRBV3-1 (or the pseudogene TRBV3-2) and TRBJ2-7; 11 bases agree with TRBD1. This CDR3 is built from 15 residues. CDR1 LGHDT and CDR2 YNNKEL come from the germline V gene (reference sequence). V gave up 1 base and J gave up 6 bases; unmatched junction bases: 5. CDR3 nucleotide sequence: TGTGCCAGCAGCCAAGCCGGGACAGGGGGAGCCGAGCAGTACTTC. Translated: CASSQAGTGGAEQYF.

This clone was seen a few times. The chain joins TRBV10-3 to TRBJ2-1, with D possibly matching TRBD2 (5 bases). The ends were cut back, 7 bases at V and 2 bases at J, with 15 bases in the middle. Per the germline V gene, CDR1 is ENHRY and CDR2 is SYGVKD. The CDR3 loop spans 15 amino acids. The DNA of the CDR3 is TGTGCCATCACCCCGGGGTACGGACCCTACAATGAGCAGTTCTTC. Translation gives CAITPGYGPYNEQFF.

The chain employs TRBV25-1 and TRBJ1-1; tentative D call: TRBD1 (5 bases). Trimming took off 8 bases at V and 1 base at J, with 14 bases between the two ends. The CDR3 extends over 14 amino acids. CDR1 and CDR2 (germline): MGHDK, SYGVNS. CDR3 in DNA: TGTGCCAGCGTTCCGACTGGGGCGAACACTGAAGCTTTCTTT. Its protein is CASVPTGANTEAFF.

This clone was detected only a few times. The chain combines TRBV3-1 (or the pseudogene TRBV3-2) with TRBJ1-1; maybe TRBD1 (6 bases). V dropped 2 bases and J dropped 6 bases, with 10 bases sitting between them. The CDR3 contains 13 residues. Germline assignment: CDR1 LGHDT and CDR2 YNNKEL (reference sequence). CDR3 bases: TGTGCCAGCAGCCAAATTGAGGGGGCTGAAGCTTTCTTT. It translates to CASSQIEGAEAFF.

J is TRBJ1-4 and V is TRBV4-2; no reliable D call. CDR1 LGHNA and CDR2 YNFKEQ come from the germline V gene. This CDR3 is 16 amino acids long. With 0 bases removed from V and 0 bases from J, the gap between germline ends came to 8 bases. For the CDR3, the DNA is TGTGCCAGCAGCCAAGATCTGAGTGCAACTAATGAAAAACTGTTTTTT. Its protein is CASSQDLSATNEKLFF.

The gene calls are TRBV5-1 and TRBJ2-2, with D tentatively TRBD2 (7 bases). Germline values: CDR1 SGHRS, CDR2 YFSETQ. The CDR3 spans 16 residues. V lost 5 bases and J 2 bases, leaving 16 bases between the germline ends. The CDR3 is CASRRGATENTGELFF. The CDR3 DNA is TGCGCCAGCAGACGGGGGGCGACCGAAAACACCGGGGAGCTGTTTTTT.